This passage covers 21 T cell receptor beta chains from one sample sequenced in a study of human T cells and chemical hapten exposure. TCRdb re-analysed the RACE reads in MiXCR, keeping a single row per CDR3 protein. The table shows a few hundred thousand distinct CDR3 sequences, with around 5.5% occurring only once. Time point indicated: pre-sensitization, week 0. Indicated treatment: therapeutic diphenylcyclopropenone sensitization with weekly scalp DPC. Sample: whole blood, taken in connection with sensitization to the hapten diphenylcyclopropenone (DPC). The origin of the receptors is a woman aged 18-35 years with alopecia areata. Some clones in this sample may be carry-over from other donors' samples.

The J gene is TRBJ2-7, the V gene TRBV5-1; the D is unclear. This CDR3 is 14 amino acids long. The germline V and J ends were trimmed by 0 bases and 10 bases, with 17 bases remaining between them. CDR1 and CDR2 (germline): SGHRS, YFSETQ. In DNA form, the CDR3 reads TGCGCCAGCAGCTTGGCCGGTATGACGCGAGGTCAGTACTTC. It specifies CASSLAGMTRGQYF.

There are many counts of this clonotype. The rearrangement links TRBV6-6 to TRBJ1-1; D is unresolved. The V end was cut by 0 bases, the J end by 2 bases, with 7 bases between. The CDR3 consists of 14 residues. CDR1 MNHNY and CDR2 SVGAGI come from the germline V gene (reference sequence). CDR3 protein: CASSYSRGNTEAFF. In nucleotides, the CDR3 is TGTGCCAGCAGTTACTCACGGGGAAACACTGAAGCTTTCTTT.

The sample holds a few counts of this clonotype. J is TRBJ2-3 and V is TRBV9; 9 bases line up with TRBD2. Trimming cost V 3 bases and J 2 bases; bases outside gene matches: 10. Looked up from germline, CDR1 is SGDLS and CDR2 is YYNGEE. The CDR3 contains 17 residues. CDR3 DNA sequence: TGTGCCAGCAGCGCTGGGACTAGCCCCCTCCACACAGATACGCAGTATTTT. Its protein is CASSAGTSPLHTDTQYF.

This clonotype was recorded a few times. The J gene is TRBJ2-1, the V gene TRBV12-3 or TRBV12-4; 9 bases are shared with TRBD1. The CDR3 has 16 amino acids. The ends lost 5 bases at V and 6 bases at J; junction bases unmatched: 11. CDR3: CASSRGPGQGINEQFF. The CDR3 coding sequence is TGTGCCAGCAGTCGAGGCCCGGGACAGGGCATCAATGAGCAGTTCTTC.

This clonotype has at least ten counts. This chain uses TRBV12-3 or TRBV12-4 with TRBJ2-7; the match to TRBD2 covers 7 bases. V lost 7 bases, J lost 4 bases, and 7 bases stayed unmatched. The CDR3 is made up of 13 amino acids. In nucleotides, the CDR3 is TGTGCCAGCAAGCGGGGTGGGGGTTACGAGCAGTACTTC. Its translation: CASKRGGGYEQYF.

This clonotype has at least ten counts. The CDR3 sequence: CASRLAGGPDTQYF. CDR3 nucleotide sequence: TGTGCCAGCAGGTTAGCGGGGGGGCCAGATACGCAGTATTTT. The V gene is TRBV2, the J gene TRBJ2-3; the match to TRBD2 covers 11 bases. This CDR3 has 14 amino acids. V gave up 6 bases and J gave up 4 bases; unmatched junction bases: 3. CDR1 and CDR2 from the germline V gene are SNHLY and FYNNEI. The full variable domain, its missing parts supplied by reference TRBV2 and TRBJ2-3, is EPEVTQTPSHQVTQMGQEVILRCVPISNHLYFYWYRQILGQKVEFLVSFYNNEISEKSEIFDDQFSVERPDGSNFTLKIRSTKLEDSAMYFCASRLAGGPDTQYFGPGTRLTVL.

This clonotype was seen ten or more times. This chain uses TRBV29-1 with TRBJ1-5, with a possible D match to TRBD1 (6 bases). This CDR3 is 14 amino acids long. Per germline, CDR1 SQVTM and CDR2 ANQGSEA. Trimming left V 4 bases short and J 2 bases short, with 12 bases between. CDR3 DNA: TGCAGCGTTGCTGGGGGCAAGGGCAATCAGCCCCAGCATTTT. It encodes CSVAGGKGNQPQHF.

Many counts were recorded for this clonotype. V gene TRBV7-3 combines with J gene TRBJ2-1; perhaps TRBD2 as D (5 bases). The germline gives CDR1 SGHTA, CDR2 FQGTGA. The V and J ends lost 2 bases and 0 bases respectively, with 11 bases between them. The length of the CDR3 is 16 residues. This CDR3 reads CASSLDGLGSYNEQFF. The DNA of the CDR3 is TGTGCCAGCAGCTTAGACGGACTTGGCTCCTACAATGAGCAGTTCTTC.

In its sample, this clonotype was seen many times. This rearrangement joins TRBV4-1 to TRBJ1-4; the D is unclear. The CDR3 runs 12 residues. V lost 8 bases to trimming and J lost 8 bases, with 12 bases between them. From germline, CDR1 is MGHRA and CDR2 YSYEKL. The CDR3 here is CASSQPGEKLFF. Written as DNA, the CDR3 is TGCGCCAGCTCTCAGCCGGGGGAAAAACTGTTTTTT.

The chain employs TRBV5-1 and TRBJ2-3; D is uncertain. CDR1 SGHRS and CDR2 YFSETQ come from the germline V gene. V lost 4 bases and J 1 base, leaving 10 bases between the germline ends. The CDR3 contains 14 residues. CDR3 protein: CASSPERGTDTQYF. The CDR3 nucleotides are TGCGCCAGCAGCCCCGAACGAGGCACAGATACGCAGTATTTT.

The J gene is TRBJ1-5, the V gene TRBV6-5; weak D call: TRBD1 (5 bases). V was cut by 10 bases and J by 4 bases, with 11 bases left in between. The CDR3 consists of 12 residues. Looked up from germline, CDR1 is MNHEY and CDR2 is SVGAGI. CDR3 amino acids: CATRQPNQPQHF. As DNA, the CDR3 is TGTGCCACCAGACAGCCAAATCAGCCCCAGCATTTT.

To note about this clonotype: The CDR3 end shows no conserved phenylalanine or tryptophan, and so a read error is likely. No DNA is shown, since the ends of the CDR3 on it are uncertain; the CDR3 is the one TCRdb lists. This chain uses TRBV7-9 with TRBJ2-5; the D call TRBD1 from the table was never checked on the DNA. The CDR3 is 11 residues long, counting both termini. Germline lookup yields CDR1 SEHNR and CDR2 FQNEAQ (reference sequence). CDR3 protein: CASSSRQGKSY.

This clonotype was found many times. J is TRBJ1-2 and V is TRBV12-3 or TRBV12-4; D gene ambiguous. The CDR3 is made up of 13 amino acids. Between the trimmed V and J ends, which lost 6 bases and 1 base, there was a span of 9 bases. Here the CDR3 reads CASSHNDNYGYTF. CDR3 nucleotide sequence: TGTGCCAGCAGCCATAACGATAACTATGGCTACACCTTC.

This clonotype was counted a few times. This rearrangement joins TRBV12-3 or TRBV12-4 to TRBJ2-6, with 8 bases that match TRBD1. After removal of 1 base from V and 5 bases from J, the junction contained 13 bases not matched to a gene. This CDR3 region has 19 residues. The CDR3 is CASSLVATGVDRRANVLTF. The CDR3, as DNA: TGTGCCAGCAGTTTAGTGGCGACAGGGGTTGACAGGAGGGCCAACGTCCTGACTTTC.

The chain recombines TRBV19 with TRBJ2-4, with no clear D. This CDR3 region has 15 residues. The V and J ends lost 8 bases and 0 bases respectively, with 14 bases between them. Per germline, CDR1 LNHDA and CDR2 SQIVND (reference sequence). As DNA, the CDR3 is TGTGCCAGTTCCTTCCTTGGGGAAGCCAAAAACATTCAGTACTTC. It encodes CASSFLGEAKNIQYF.

The chain combines TRBV3-1 with TRBJ1-2; 8 positions match TRBD1. The J segment lost 3 bases and the V segment lost 4 bases, leaving 7 bases of the junction unmatched. Looked up from germline, CDR1 is LGHDT and CDR2 is YNNKEL (reference sequence). The CDR3 runs 15 residues. The CDR3 here is CASSLMDRVDYGYTF. Here the CDR3 DNA reads TGTGCCAGCAGCCTAATGGACAGGGTCGACTATGGCTACACCTTC.

The V and J genes are TRBV12-3 or TRBV12-4 and TRBJ1-2; D unclear. Trimming removed 5 bases at V and 7 bases at J, with 14 bases between. This CDR3 has 13 residues. The CDR3 loop reads CASSLTVLGGYTF. The CDR3 coding sequence is TGTGCCAGCAGTCTTACGGTTTTGGGTGGCTACACCTTC.

This clonotype was counted many times. The genes are TRBV4-2 and TRBJ1-2; TRBD1 is a possible D gene (5 bases). The CDR3 runs to 13 residues. In germline, CDR1 is LGHNA, CDR2 YNFKEQ. Trimming removed 1 base at V and 2 bases at J, with 5 bases between. The CDR3 protein is CASSQGDNYGYTF. CDR3 bases: TGTGCCAGCAGCCAAGGGGACAACTATGGCTACACCTTC.

This clonotype was picked up a small number of times. V usage is TRBV12-3 or TRBV12-4 and J usage is TRBJ2-1; the D gene could be TRBD1 or TRBD2 (5 bases each). The V end was cut by 6 bases, the J end by 3 bases, with 15 bases between. This CDR3 is 15 amino acids long. The CDR3 spells CASSNTGTDYNEQFF. The CDR3 DNA reads TGTGCCAGCAGCAACACCGGGACCGACTACAATGAGCAGTTCTTC.

This rearrangement joins TRBV28 to TRBJ2-1; perhaps TRBD2 as D (5 bases). The CDR3 has 15 amino acids. Trimming took off 1 base at V and 8 bases at J, with 15 bases between the two ends. CDR1 and CDR2 (germline): MDHEN, SYDVKM. The CDR3, as DNA: TGTGCCAGCAGTTTATCTCCTAGCATAGGCGATGAGCAGTTCTTC. Translated: CASSLSPSIGDEQFF. The full variable domain, completed using reference TRBV28 and TRBJ2-1, is DVKVTQSSRYLVKRTGEKVFLECVQDMDHENMFWYRQDPGLGLRLIYFSYDVKMKEKGDIPEGYSVSREKKERFSLILESASTNQTSMYLCASSLSPSIGDEQFFGPGTRLTVL.

This clonotype was observed many times. CDR3 sequence reads: CASSLVVGNSYNEQFF. CDR3 sequence (DNA): TGTGCCAGCAGTTTAGTTGTAGGTAACTCCTACAATGAGCAGTTCTTC. The rearrangement uses TRBV12-3 or TRBV12-4 and TRBJ2-1; the D is unclear. The germline V and J ends were trimmed by 1 base and 0 bases, with 10 bases remaining between them. This CDR3 is 16 amino acids long.